A single sample gave rise to the 26 T cell receptor beta chains below, sequenced in a study of CD8+ T cells in alopecia areata. As the sequencing template, cDNA was produced by extracting RNA and reverse transcribing it. Here immunoSEQ multiplex PCR was the method, and the copy in TCRdb shows in-frame clones only, minus some. The profile shows 150,000 or so clones, around 47% of them singletons. Sequences were obtained from CD4+ T cells sorted from blood. These receptors were obtained from a human donor with alopecia areata.

J is TRBJ1-1 and V is TRBV29-1, with D possibly being TRBD1 (5 bases). The CDR3 loop spans 13 amino acids. Per the germline V gene, CDR1 is SQVTM and CDR2 is ANQGSEA. V gave up 3 bases and J gave up 1 base, with 9 bases separating them. The CDR3 sequence is CSVEEQGNTEAFF. CDR3 bases: TGCAGCGTTGAGGAGCAGGGGAACACTGAAGCTTTCTTT.

The chain combines TRBV4-2 with TRBJ2-7, with TRBD2 as a possible D gene (6 bases). Looked up from germline, CDR1 is LGHNA and CDR2 is YNFKEQ. This CDR3 is 14 amino acids long. V lost 5 bases and J 0 bases, leaving 11 bases between the germline ends. CDR3 coding DNA: TGTGCCAGCAGCTTGGGGACTCTCTCCTACGAGCAGTACTTC. Its protein product is CASSLGTLSYEQYF.

This clone showed up just once. This CDR3 is CASSQRPGTAPSGNEKLFF. DNA for the CDR3: TGCGCCAGCAGCCAGCGCCCCGGGACAGCGCCCTCGGGTAATGAAAAACTGTTTTTT. J is TRBJ1-4 and V is TRBV4-1, with 7 bases fitting TRBD1. V was pared by 3 bases and J by 4 bases, with 17 bases of the junction left unmatched. CDR1 and CDR2 from the germline V gene are MGHRA and YSYEKL. The CDR3 has 19 residues.

The rearrangement joins TRBV5-4 to TRBJ2-4, with D perhaps being TRBD1 or TRBD2 (6 bases each). The CDR3 totals 15 residues. CDR1 and CDR2 from the germline V gene are SGHNT and YYREEE (reference sequence). The V end was cut by 2 bases, the J end by 3 bases, with 12 bases between. The CDR3 here is CASSFGGGGKNIQYF. Written as DNA, the CDR3 is TGTGCCAGCAGCTTCGGAGGGGGTGGCAAAAACATTCAGTACTTC.

V gene TRBV5-6 combines with J gene TRBJ2-7; D remains unclear. Germline V gene data show CDR1 as SGHDT and CDR2 as YYEEEE. V dropped 1 base and J dropped 2 bases, with 10 bases sitting between them. The CDR3 length is 14 residues. The chain's CDR3 is CASSLRGLTYEQYF. CDR3 DNA: TGTGCCAGCAGCTTGCGCGGTCTTACCTACGAGCAGTACTTC.

The chain carries TRBV30 and TRBJ2-1, with D possibly matching TRBD1 (6 bases). In germline, CDR1 is GTSNPN, CDR2 SVGIG (reference sequence). The CDR3 loop spans 13 amino acids. V was clipped by 4 bases and J by 6 bases, with 13 bases between them. The CDR3 DNA sequence: TGTGCCTGGAAGGGACATAAGTCCAATGAGCAGTTCTTC. Protein: CAWKGHKSNEQFF. Variable domain in full (rest from reference TRBV30 and TRBJ2-1): SQTIHQWPATLVQPVGSPLSLECTVEGTSNPNLYWYRQAAGRGLQLLFYSVGIGQISSEVPQNLSASRPQDRQFILSSKKLLLSDSGFYLCAWKGHKSNEQFFGPGTRLTVL.

The genes are TRBV7-3 and TRBJ2-3; D is uncertain. The CDR3 loop spans 16 amino acids. V was trimmed by 2 bases and J by 2 bases, leaving 14 bases between them. From germline, CDR1 is SGHTA and CDR2 FQGTGA. The CDR3 sequence: CASSLQATSLTDTQYF. The CDR3 nucleotides are TGTGCCAGCAGCTTACAGGCAACATCTCTCACAGATACGCAGTATTTT.

This chain links TRBV11-3 with TRBJ2-1, with D perhaps TRBD1 (6 bases). CDR1 and CDR2 from the germline V gene are SGHNT and YENEEA. Trimming cost V 3 bases and J 7 bases, with 13 bases left between them. The CDR3 spans 14 residues. The CDR3 protein is CASSFVGRGNEQFF. The CDR3 region has the DNA TGTGCCAGCAGCTTCGTAGGAAGGGGGAATGAGCAGTTCTTC.

The chain employs TRBV27 and TRBJ2-7; TRBD1 might be the D (6 bases). V was trimmed by 5 bases and J by 5 bases, leaving 16 bases between them. Germline CDR1 is MNHEY and CDR2 is SMNVEV (reference sequence). There are 14 residues in the CDR3. The CDR3 region is CASSLGAPADEQYF. The CDR3 DNA sequence: TGTGCCAGCAGTCTGGGGGCCCCTGCGGACGAGCAGTACTTC.

This clone has more than one count but fewer than ten. The chain joins TRBV29-1 to TRBJ1-5; D perhaps matches TRBD1 (6 bases). This CDR3 has 14 residues. The V gene's germline CDR1 is SQVTM and CDR2 ANQGSEA. The V end lost 4 bases, the J end lost 4 bases, and 14 bases lay between the germline ends. CDR3 bases: TGCAGCGTTGTAGTCGGACAGTGGAATCAGCCCCAGCATTTT. This codes for CSVVVGQWNQPQHF. The full variable domain, in which reference TRBV29-1 and TRBJ1-5 provide the parts outside the CDR3, is SAVISQKPSRDICQRGTSLTIQCQVDSQVTMMFWYRQQPGQSLTLIATANQGSEATYESGFVIDKFPISRPNLTFSTLTVSNMSPEDSSIYLCSVVVGQWNQPQHFGDGTRLSIL.

The rearrangement links TRBV19 to TRBJ2-5; possible D gene TRBD2, 5 bases. Deletions cut 3 bases from V and 0 bases from J, with 14 bases between. Germline V gives CDR1 LNHDA, CDR2 SQIVND (reference sequence). CDR3 length: 16 amino acids. DNA of the CDR3: TGTGCCAGTAGTATCGGACTTCAACAGTACCAAGAGACCCAGTACTTC. Residues: CASSIGLQQYQETQYF.

The rearrangement links TRBV29-1 to TRBJ2-3; D is unresolved. Trimming took off 4 bases at V and 6 bases at J, with 5 bases between the two ends. Germline V CDR1 and CDR2: SQVTM, ANQGSEA. The CDR3 is 10 residues long. The DNA for the CDR3 is TGCAGCGTTGGGAGTGATACGCAGTATTTT. This encodes CSVGSDTQYF.

CDR3 nucleotide sequence: TGCGCCAGCAGCTTAGTTCCGGGACTAGCGGGAGCCTACGAGCAGTACTTC. Translating it yields CASSLVPGLAGAYEQYF. V usage is TRBV5-1 and J usage is TRBJ2-7, with TRBD2 matching 14 bases. The CDR3 is 17 residues long. The V and J ends lost 2 bases and 2 bases, in that order; junction bases with no gene match: 6. CDR1 is SGHRS, CDR2 YFSETQ, per germline.

V is TRBV15 and J is TRBJ2-2; 8 bases align to TRBD1. V gave up 1 base and J gave up 6 bases; unmatched junction bases: 10. The CDR3 loop spans 17 amino acids. Germline CDR1 reads LNHNV; CDR2 reads YYDKDF (reference sequence). In nucleotides, the CDR3 is TGTGCCACCAGCAGAGTCGAAGGACAGGGTCTCCCCGGGGAGCTGTTTTTT. This translates into CATSRVEGQGLPGELFF.

The rearrangement uses TRBV29-1 and TRBJ2-5; D gene uncertain. This CDR3 spans 12 amino acids. Germline CDR1 is SQVTM and CDR2 is ANQGSEA. V was trimmed by 6 bases and J by 3 bases, leaving 11 bases between them. The CDR3 region has the DNA TGCAGCGTAGGGTCTGCCGAAGAGACCCAGTACTTC. Translated, it gives CSVGSAEETQYF.

This clone was picked up a small number of times. The V call is TRBV5-1, the J call TRBJ2-7; D is unclear. Germline CDR1 SGHRS, CDR2 YFSETQ. Trimming left V 4 bases short and J 3 bases short, with 11 bases between. This CDR3 is built from 13 residues. Here the CDR3 reads CASSPSGFYEQYF. CDR3 sequence (DNA): TGCGCCAGCAGCCCCTCTGGGTTCTACGAGCAGTACTTC.

The rearrangement joins TRBV29-1 to TRBJ2-3; 7 bases fit TRBD1. The germline V gene has CDR1 SQVTM and CDR2 ANQGSEA. The CDR3 consists of 13 residues. The J segment lost 5 bases and the V segment lost 4 bases, leaving 6 bases of the junction unmatched. DNA of the CDR3: TGCAGCGTTGGACAGGGTTCCATAGATACGCAGTATTTT. This encodes CSVGQGSIDTQYF.

This clone has just a few counts. The chain couples TRBV10-3 to TRBJ2-5; the match to TRBD1 covers 8 bases. With 8 bases clipped from V and 7 bases from J, the junction kept 9 bases outside the gene matches. Germline values: CDR1 ENHRY, CDR2 SYGVKD. CDR3 size: 13 residues. The CDR3, as DNA: TGTGCCATCTTTTCAGGGGGCGCCGGGACCCAGTACTTC. Translated: CAIFSGGAGTQYF.

The chain couples TRBV27 to TRBJ1-2; weak D call: TRBD1 (6 bases). Germline V gene data show CDR1 as MNHEY and CDR2 as SMNVEV (reference sequence). This CDR3 has 13 residues. Trimming took 6 bases from V and 5 from J, leaving 13 bases between them. Written as DNA, the CDR3 is TGTGCCAGCAGCTTGCGGCAGGGGTATGGCTACACCTTC. This gives the protein CASSLRQGYGYTF.

This clone was picked up a small number of times. V usage is TRBV5-1 and J usage is TRBJ2-1; 9 bases agree with TRBD2. CDR1 and CDR2 from the germline V gene are SGHRS and YFSETQ. This CDR3 has 16 residues. The V gene end was trimmed by 1 base and the J gene end by 3 bases; junction bases not matched to a gene: 5. This chain's CDR3 is CASSLIAGGLYNEQFF. DNA of the CDR3: TGCGCCAGCAGCTTGATTGCGGGAGGGCTCTACAATGAGCAGTTCTTC.

The genes are TRBV5-1 and TRBJ2-7; possibly TRBD2 for D (6 bases). Trimming removed 5 bases at V and 6 bases at J, with 15 bases between. This CDR3 comprises 13 residues. Germline CDR1 SGHRS, CDR2 YFSETQ. The CDR3 DNA reads as TGCGCCAGCAGAGTCTGGGGGAGGAGCGAGCAGTACTTC. Encoded protein: CASRVWGRSEQYF.

This clone was seen a handful of times. This sequence joins TRBV7-2 and TRBJ2-5; D uncertain. Germline CDR1 and CDR2: SGHTA and FQGNSA. Trimming stripped 1 base from V and 1 base from J, with 10 bases between. The CDR3 sequence is 15 residues long. DNA of the CDR3: TGTGCCAGCAGCTTAGGGCGCGGTATCCAAGAGACCCAGTACTTC. This sequence encodes CASSLGRGIQETQYF.

The V and J genes are TRBV4-2 and TRBJ2-4; possibly TRBD1 for D (6 bases). Germline CDR1 is LGHNA and CDR2 is YNFKEQ. The CDR3 has 14 amino acids. The V and J ends lost 1 base and 8 bases respectively, with 12 bases between them. CDR3 region: CASSQVEAGDIQYF. CDR3 nucleotides: TGTGCCAGCAGCCAAGTTGAAGCAGGGGACATTCAGTACTTC.

This clone was recorded a few times. The rearrangement joins TRBV29-1 to TRBJ1-2, with 7 bases aligning to TRBD1. The germline CDR1 and CDR2 sequences are SQVTM and ANQGSEA. The CDR3 contains 15 residues. Unmatched junction bases numbered 17, after V lost 6 bases and J lost 7 bases. CDR3 residues: CSVDPRDSGLGGYTF. CDR3 nucleotide sequence: TGCAGCGTGGATCCCAGGGACAGCGGGTTAGGTGGCTACACCTTC.

The chain carries TRBV29-1 and TRBJ2-2, with D perhaps matching TRBD1 or TRBD2 (5 bases each). Trimming stripped 8 bases from V and 2 bases from J, with 12 bases between. Germline V CDR1 and CDR2: SQVTM, ANQGSEA. This CDR3 comprises 13 residues. In nucleotides, the CDR3 is TGCAGCACCGGGACGGAAAACACCGGGGAGCTGTTTTTT. Translated: CSTGTENTGELFF.

The V call is TRBV29-1, the J call TRBJ1-1; possible D gene TRBD1, 5 bases. Trimming took 1 base from V and 1 from J, leaving 7 bases between them. Germline V gives CDR1 SQVTM, CDR2 ANQGSEA. This CDR3 is built from 13 residues. The CDR3 sequence is CSVEGQRNTEAFF. As DNA, the CDR3 is TGCAGCGTTGAAGGACAGCGGAACACTGAAGCTTTCTTT.